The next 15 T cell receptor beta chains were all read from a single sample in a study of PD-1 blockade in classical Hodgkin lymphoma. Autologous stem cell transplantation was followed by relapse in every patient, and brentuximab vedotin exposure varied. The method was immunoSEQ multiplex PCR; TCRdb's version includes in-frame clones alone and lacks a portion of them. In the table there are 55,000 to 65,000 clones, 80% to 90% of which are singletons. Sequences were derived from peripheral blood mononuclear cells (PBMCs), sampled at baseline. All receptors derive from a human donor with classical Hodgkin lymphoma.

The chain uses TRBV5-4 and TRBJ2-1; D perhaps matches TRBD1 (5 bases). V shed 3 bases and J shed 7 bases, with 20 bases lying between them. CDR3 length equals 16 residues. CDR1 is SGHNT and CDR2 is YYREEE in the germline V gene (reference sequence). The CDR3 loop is CASSSPYADNRNEQFF. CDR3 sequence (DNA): TGTGCCAGCAGCTCACCCTATGCGGACAACCGGAATGAGCAGTTCTTC.

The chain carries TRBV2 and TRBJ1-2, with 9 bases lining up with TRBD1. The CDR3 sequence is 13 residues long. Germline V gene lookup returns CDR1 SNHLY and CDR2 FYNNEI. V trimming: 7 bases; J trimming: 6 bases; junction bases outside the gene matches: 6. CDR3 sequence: CASTGTGIHGYTF. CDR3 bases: TGTGCCAGCACCGGGACAGGGATCCATGGCTACACCTTC.

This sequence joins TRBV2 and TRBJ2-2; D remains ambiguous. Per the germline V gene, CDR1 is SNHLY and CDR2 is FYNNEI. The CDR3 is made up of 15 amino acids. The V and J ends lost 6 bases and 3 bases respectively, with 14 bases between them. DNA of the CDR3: TGTGCCAGCAGGGAGACACGGGCGGACACCGGGGAGCTGTTTTTT. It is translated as CASRETRADTGELFF.

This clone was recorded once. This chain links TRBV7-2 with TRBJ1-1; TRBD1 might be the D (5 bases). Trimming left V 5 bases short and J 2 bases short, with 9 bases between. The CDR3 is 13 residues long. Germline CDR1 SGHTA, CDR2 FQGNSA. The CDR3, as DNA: TGTGCCAGCAGCGTCGACAGTAACACTGAAGCTTTCTTT. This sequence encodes CASSVDSNTEAFF.

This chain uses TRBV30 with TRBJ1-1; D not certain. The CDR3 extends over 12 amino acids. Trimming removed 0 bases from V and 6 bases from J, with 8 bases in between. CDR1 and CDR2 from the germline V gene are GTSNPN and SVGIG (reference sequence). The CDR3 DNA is TGTGCCTGGAGTGTATCCGGAGCTGAAGCTTTCTTT. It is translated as CAWSVSGAEAFF.

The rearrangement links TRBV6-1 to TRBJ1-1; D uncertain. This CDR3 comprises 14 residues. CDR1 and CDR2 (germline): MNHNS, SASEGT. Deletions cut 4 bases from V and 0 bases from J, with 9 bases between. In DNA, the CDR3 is TGTGCCAGCAGTGTTGTGGGGTTGAACACTGAAGCTTTCTTT. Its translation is CASSVVGLNTEAFF.

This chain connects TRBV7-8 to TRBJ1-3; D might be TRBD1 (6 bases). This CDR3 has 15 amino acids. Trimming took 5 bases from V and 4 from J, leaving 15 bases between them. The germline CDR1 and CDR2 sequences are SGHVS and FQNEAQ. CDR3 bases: TGTGCCAGCAGCACCCGAGGGGGTGAAGGAAACACCATATATTTT. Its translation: CASSTRGGEGNTIYF.

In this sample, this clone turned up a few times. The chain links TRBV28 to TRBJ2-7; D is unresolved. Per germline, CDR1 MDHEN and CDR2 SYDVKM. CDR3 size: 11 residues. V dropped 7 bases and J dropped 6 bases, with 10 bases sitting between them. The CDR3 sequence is CASIQGIEQYF. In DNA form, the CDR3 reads TGTGCCAGCATCCAAGGCATCGAGCAGTACTTC.

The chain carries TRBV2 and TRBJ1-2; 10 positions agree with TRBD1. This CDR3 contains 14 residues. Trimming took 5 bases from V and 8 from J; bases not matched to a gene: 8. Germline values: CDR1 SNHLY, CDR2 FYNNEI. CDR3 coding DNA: TGTGCCAGCAGTTCTAGACAGGGGGCGAGCGGCTACACCTTC. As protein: CASSSRQGASGYTF.

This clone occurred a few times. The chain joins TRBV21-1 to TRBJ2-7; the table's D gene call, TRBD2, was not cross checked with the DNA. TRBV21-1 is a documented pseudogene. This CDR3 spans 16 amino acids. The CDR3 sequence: CASSKESASGPYEQYF. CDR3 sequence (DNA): TGTGCCAGCAGCAAAGAGAGTGCTAGCGGGCCTTACGAGCAGTACTTC.

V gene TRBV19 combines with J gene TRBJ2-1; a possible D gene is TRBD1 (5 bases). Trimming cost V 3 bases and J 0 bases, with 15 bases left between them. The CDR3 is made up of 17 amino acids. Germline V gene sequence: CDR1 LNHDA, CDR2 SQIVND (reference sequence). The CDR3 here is CASSMSEDKSSYNEQFF. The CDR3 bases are TGTGCCAGTAGTATGTCAGAGGACAAGAGCTCCTACAATGAGCAGTTCTTC.

CDR3 amino acids: CASSLLRYSGANVLTF. CDR3 in DNA: TGTGCCAGCAGCTTACTAAGGTACTCTGGGGCCAACGTCCTGACTTTC. This sequence joins TRBV11-2 and TRBJ2-6; D unresolved. CDR1 SGHAT and CDR2 FQNNGV come from the germline V gene. The CDR3 is 16 residues long. Trimming took off 2 bases at V and 0 bases at J, with 8 bases between the two ends.

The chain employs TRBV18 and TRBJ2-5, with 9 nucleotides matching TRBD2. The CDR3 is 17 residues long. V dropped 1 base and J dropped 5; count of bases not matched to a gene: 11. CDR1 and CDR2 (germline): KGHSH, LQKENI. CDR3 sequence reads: CASSPRASGVLEETQYF. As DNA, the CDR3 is TGTGCCAGCTCACCACGGGCTAGCGGGGTTTTGGAGGAGACCCAGTACTTC.

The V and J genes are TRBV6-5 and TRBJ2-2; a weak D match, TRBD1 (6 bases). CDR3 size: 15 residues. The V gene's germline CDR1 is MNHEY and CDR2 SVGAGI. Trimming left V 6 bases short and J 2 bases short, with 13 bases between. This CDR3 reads CASSPGQSNTGELFF. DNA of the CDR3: TGTGCCAGCAGCCCGGGACAAAGTAACACCGGGGAGCTGTTTTTT.

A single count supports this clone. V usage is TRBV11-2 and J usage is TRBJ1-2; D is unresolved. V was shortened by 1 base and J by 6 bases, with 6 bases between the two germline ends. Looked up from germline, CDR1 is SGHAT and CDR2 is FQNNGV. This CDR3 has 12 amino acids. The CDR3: CASSLGDHGYTF. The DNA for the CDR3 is TGTGCCAGCAGCTTAGGAGACCATGGCTACACCTTC.